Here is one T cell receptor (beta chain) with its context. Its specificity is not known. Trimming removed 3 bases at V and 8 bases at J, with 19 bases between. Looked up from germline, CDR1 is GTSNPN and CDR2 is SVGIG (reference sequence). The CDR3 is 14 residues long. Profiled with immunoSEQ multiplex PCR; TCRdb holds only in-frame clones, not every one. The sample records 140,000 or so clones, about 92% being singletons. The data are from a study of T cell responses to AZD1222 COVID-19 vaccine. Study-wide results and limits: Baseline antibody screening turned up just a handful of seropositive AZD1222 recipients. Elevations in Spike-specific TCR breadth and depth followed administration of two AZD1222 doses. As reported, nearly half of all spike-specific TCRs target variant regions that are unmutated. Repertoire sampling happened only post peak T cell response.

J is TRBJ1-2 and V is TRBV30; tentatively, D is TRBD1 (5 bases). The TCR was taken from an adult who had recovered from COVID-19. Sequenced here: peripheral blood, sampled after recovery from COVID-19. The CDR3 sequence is CAWSAGSRSSGYTF. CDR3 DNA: TGTGCCTGGAGCGCAGGGTCTCGGTCATCGGGCTACACCTTC.